These T cell receptor beta chains were read from a single sample in a study of beta chain features in type 1 diabetes. Only in-frame clones appear in the TCRdb table, and some are missing; sequencing was by immunoSEQ multiplex PCR. The sample consists of roughly 370,000 clones, around 13% of them appearing once. Sequenced material: naive CD4+ T cells from blood. The receptor set was obtained from a man aged 25-45 years in good health. The CDR3 runs from the conserved cysteine through the conserved F or W. A D gene is named only where the DNA matches it firmly. Not every row has a clone size; where given, it reads once, few, many or a size class.

V: TRBV7-9
size: -
J: TRBJ2-2
D: -
DNA: TGTGCCAGCAGCTTAACCGGGGAGCTGTTTTTT
CDR3: CASSLTGELFF

V: TRBV6-1
size: few
J: TRBJ1-1
D: TRBD1
DNA: TGTGCCAGCAGAACAACAGGGGAGAACACTGAAGCTTTCTTT
CDR3: CASRTTGENTEAFF

V: TRBV19
size: -
J: TRBJ1-5
D: -
DNA: TGTGCCAGTAGTAGCCAGCAGGGGCCCAATCAGCCCCAGCATTTT
CDR3: CASSSQQGPNQPQHF

V: TRBV11-3
size: few
J: TRBJ2-7
D: -
DNA: TGTGCCAGCAGCTTAGATCCGGGGACCGAGCAGTACTTC
CDR3: CASSLDPGTEQYF

V: TRBV7-2
size: few
J: TRBJ2-5
D: TRBD1
DNA: TGTGCCAGCAGTCCGGGACAGGGGGCCCCAGAGACCCAGTACTTC
CDR3: CASSPGQGAPETQYF

V: TRBV14
size: -
J: TRBJ1-2
D: -
DNA: TGTGCCAGCAGCCAAAACACCCCAGTGGGCTACACCTTC
CDR3: CASSQNTPVGYTF

V: TRBV30
size: -
J: TRBJ2-3
D: TRBD2
DNA: TGTGCCTGGAAGGTAGTGAGACTTAAAGATGGGAGCGGGACTCATTACGAAACAGATACGCAGTATTTT
CDR3: CAWKVVRLKDGSGTHYETDTQYF

V: TRBV12-5
size: -
J: TRBJ2-1
D: TRBD2
DNA: TGTGCTAGTGGTTTTGGACTAGCCGACAATGAGCAGTTCTTC
CDR3: CASGFGLADNEQFF

V: TRBV29-1
size: -
J: TRBJ2-3
D: -
DNA: TGCAGCGTTGCGGCCGACGAGGGGCAGTATTTT
CDR3: CSVAADEGQYF

V: TRBV29-1
size: -
J: TRBJ2-1
D: -
DNA: TGCAGCGTTGAAGGTGGGACGGGGGGCGCTCTCAGGGACAATGAGCAGTTCTTC
CDR3: CSVEGGTGGALRDNEQFF

V: TRBV6-5
size: few
J: TRBJ2-1
D: -
DNA: TGTGCCAGCGGAAACACTAGGATGGATGAGCAGTTCTTC
CDR3: CASGNTRMDEQFF

V: TRBV7-2
size: -
J: TRBJ2-1
D: -
DNA: TGTGCCAGCACTATAAACGGGATGCTCAACAATGAGCAGTTCTTC
CDR3: CASTINGMLNNEQFF

V: TRBV10-3
size: -
J: TRBJ2-1
D: -
DNA: TGTGCCATCAGTTCAAACGTTAACCGGGACTCTCCAGTCTTC
CDR3: CAISSNVNRDSPVF

V: TRBV9
size: -
J: TRBJ2-1
D: TRBD2
DNA: TGTGCCAGCAGCGAGGGACTAGCGGGATTTTCATACAATGAGCAGTTCTTC
CDR3: CASSEGLAGFSYNEQFF

V: TRBV6-5
size: -
J: TRBJ1-6
D: -
DNA: TGTGCCAGCAGTTACTATACCAATTCACCCCTCCACTTT
CDR3: CASSYYTNSPLHF

V: TRBV7-2
size: -
J: TRBJ2-1
D: -
DNA: TGTGCCAGCAGCTTTCCCTCTACTACCAATGAGCAGTTCTTC
CDR3: CASSFPSTTNEQFF

V: TRBV10-3
size: few
J: TRBJ1-1
D: -
DNA: TGTGCCACCACAGGTGGATGGGCTGAAGCTTTCTTT
CDR3: CATTGGWAEAFF

V: TRBV4-3
size: -
J: TRBJ2-1
D: TRBD2
DNA: TGCGCCAGCAGCCAAGACATTTATTGGCTAGCGGGAGTTATCAATGAGCAGTTCTTC
CDR3: CASSQDIYWLAGVINEQFF

V: TRBV7-4
size: few
J: TRBJ1-5
D: TRBD1
DNA: TGTGCCAGCAGCTCCAAGAGGGGGCGGTATCAGCCCCAGCATTTT
CDR3: CASSSKRGRYQPQHF

V: TRBV5-6
size: -
J: TRBJ2-7
D: -
DNA: TGTGCCAGCACCGTGTTGAACGGTCCCTCCTACGAGCAGTACTTC
CDR3: CASTVLNGPSYEQYF

V: TRBV7-2
size: few
J: TRBJ1-2
D: -
DNA: TGTGCCAGCAGCTTAGGAGGACAGTACTATGGCTACACCTTC
CDR3: CASSLGGQYYGYTF

V: TRBV11-2
size: -
J: TRBJ2-1
D: TRBD2
DNA: TGTGCCAGCAGCTCCCCGAAACTAGCGGGGAATGAGCAGTTCTTC
CDR3: CASSSPKLAGNEQFF

V: TRBV5-6
size: -
J: TRBJ2-1
D: -
DNA: TGTGCCAGCAGCTCAGGCCCGGGTGAGCAGTTCTTC
CDR3: CASSSGPGEQFF

V: TRBV29-1
size: few
J: TRBJ1-4
D: -
DNA: TGCAGCGCTGGGACTCAAGTGGAAAAACTGTTTTTT
CDR3: CSAGTQVEKLFF